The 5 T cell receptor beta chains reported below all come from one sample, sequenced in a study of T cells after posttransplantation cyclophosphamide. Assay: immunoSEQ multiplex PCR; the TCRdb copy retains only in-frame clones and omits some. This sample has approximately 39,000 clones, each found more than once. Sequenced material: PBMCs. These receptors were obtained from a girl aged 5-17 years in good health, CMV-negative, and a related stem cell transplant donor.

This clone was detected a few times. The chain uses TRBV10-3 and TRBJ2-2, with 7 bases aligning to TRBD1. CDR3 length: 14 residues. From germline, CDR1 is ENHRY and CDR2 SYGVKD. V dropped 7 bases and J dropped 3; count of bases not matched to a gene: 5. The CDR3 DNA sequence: TGTGCCATCACCCGGGACAGAGACACCGGGGAGCTGTTTTTT. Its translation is CAITRDRDTGELFF.

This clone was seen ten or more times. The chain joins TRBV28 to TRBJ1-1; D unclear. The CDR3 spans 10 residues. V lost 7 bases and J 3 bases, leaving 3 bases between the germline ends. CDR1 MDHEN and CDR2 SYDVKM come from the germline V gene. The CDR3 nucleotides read TGTGCCAGCACTGACACTGAAGCTTTCTTT. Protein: CASTDTEAFF.

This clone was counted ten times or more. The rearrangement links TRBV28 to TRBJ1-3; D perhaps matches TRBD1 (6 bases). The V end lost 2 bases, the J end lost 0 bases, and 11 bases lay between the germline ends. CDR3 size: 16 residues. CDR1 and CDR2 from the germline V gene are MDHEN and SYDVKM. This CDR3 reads CASSLMLDSSGNTIYF. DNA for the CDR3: TGTGCCAGCAGTTTAATGCTGGACAGCTCTGGAAACACCATATATTTT.

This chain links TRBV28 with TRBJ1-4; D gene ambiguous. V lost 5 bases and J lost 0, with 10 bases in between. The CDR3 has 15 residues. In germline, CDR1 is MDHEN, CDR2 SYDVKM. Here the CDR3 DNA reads TGTGCCAGCAGTCGAAGAACTGCAACTAATGAAAAACTGTTTTTT. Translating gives CASSRRTATNEKLFF.

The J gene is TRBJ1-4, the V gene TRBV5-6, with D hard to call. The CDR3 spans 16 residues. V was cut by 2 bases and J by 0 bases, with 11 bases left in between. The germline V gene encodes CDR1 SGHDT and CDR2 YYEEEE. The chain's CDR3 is CASSLFTPSTNEKLFF. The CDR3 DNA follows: TGTGCCAGCAGCTTATTTACACCATCAACTAATGAAAAACTGTTTTTT.